The 13 T cell receptor beta chains below come from one sample, sequenced in a study of T-cell memory formation after mild COVID-19. TCRdb reprocessed the 5' RACE reads via MiXCR and lists one record per CDR3 protein. The sample holds under 700,000 distinct CDR3 sequences, roughly 21% seen once. The sequenced material came from PBMCs or a T cell subset sorted from them (not recorded which). Receptors were obtained from an adult woman who had mild COVID-19 (a few samples of this study predate the infection). Cell type and time point are not known.

This clonotype was seen only a few times. The chain couples TRBV29-1 to TRBJ2-1; a weak D match, TRBD2 (6 bases). The V and J ends lost 5 bases and 4 bases respectively, with 9 bases between them. CDR1 SQVTM and CDR2 ANQGSEA come from the germline V gene. The length of the CDR3 is 12 residues. The CDR3 protein is CSVYREYNEQFF. The CDR3 DNA is TGCAGCGTTTACCGGGAGTACAATGAGCAGTTCTTC.

This clonotype was observed many times. The chain carries TRBV4-3 and TRBJ2-5; D is ambiguous. The CDR3 loop spans 17 amino acids. Germline CDR1 reads LGHNA; CDR2 reads YSLEER. Trimming removed 3 bases from V and 5 bases from J, with 22 bases in between. Here the CDR3 reads CASSQELYPMGSETQYF. The DNA for the CDR3 is TGCGCCAGCAGCCAGGAGTTGTACCCTATGGGTAGCGAGACCCAGTACTTC.

This clonotype was detected a few times. V and J are TRBV20-1 and TRBJ1-1; D may be TRBD1 (6 bases). The length of the CDR3 is 15 residues. With 5 bases removed from V and 4 bases from J, the gap between germline ends came to 20 bases. Germline loops: CDR1 DFQATT, CDR2 SNEGSKA (reference sequence). The CDR3 DNA follows: TGCAGTGCTCTCCATGGGCAGGGGTGGATCACTGAAGCTTTCTTT. This translates into CSALHGQGWITEAFF.

This clonotype was picked up a small number of times. The chain employs TRBV20-1 and TRBJ1-1, with a tentative D call TRBD1 (5 bases). Trimming left V 1 base short and J 6 bases short, with 6 bases between. The CDR3 has 11 amino acids. Germline loops: CDR1 DFQATT, CDR2 SNEGSKA (reference sequence). CDR3: CSARGGSEAFF. CDR3 sequence (DNA): TGCAGTGCTAGAGGGGGGTCTGAAGCTTTCTTT.

This clonotype came up a few times. The chain recombines TRBV3-1 with TRBJ2-1; no clear D gene. Germline V CDR1 and CDR2: LGHDT, YNNKEL (reference sequence). V was trimmed by 2 bases and J by 7 bases, leaving 6 bases between them. This CDR3 has 12 amino acids. The CDR3 DNA follows: TGTGCCAGCAGCCAAATCGGGAATGAGCAGTTCTTC. Encoded protein: CASSQIGNEQFF.

The rearrangement uses TRBV20-1 and TRBJ2-7; D might be TRBD2 (6 bases). Trimming took 2 bases from V and 3 from J, leaving 17 bases between them. CDR1 and CDR2 from the germline V gene are DFQATT and SNEGSKA (reference sequence). The CDR3 has 15 amino acids. This CDR3 reads CSARLGTSANYEQYF. The CDR3 DNA sequence: TGCAGTGCTAGACTGGGGACTTCGGCTAACTACGAGCAGTACTTC.

This clonotype was recorded a few times. The chain uses TRBV25-1 and TRBJ2-7, with TRBD1 identical over 12 bases. V lost 4 bases to trimming and J lost 4 bases; unmatched junction nucleotides: 14. The CDR3 has 18 amino acids. Looked up from germline, CDR1 is MGHDK and CDR2 is SYGVNS. CDR3 loop: CASSGELKGTGGAYEQYF. The CDR3 DNA follows: TGTGCCAGCAGTGGCGAGCTTAAGGGGACAGGGGGCGCGTACGAGCAGTACTTC.

The J gene is TRBJ1-6, the V gene TRBV11-3, with D unresolved. CDR3 length equals 15 residues. V shed 0 bases and J shed 7 bases, with 10 bases lying between them. Germline CDR1 is SGHNT and CDR2 is YENEEA. The CDR3 protein is CASSLDPTSNSPLHF. DNA for the CDR3: TGTGCCAGCAGCTTAGACCCAACTTCGAATTCACCCCTCCACTTT. Full variable domain (remainder filled in from reference TRBV11-3 and TRBJ1-6): EAGVVQSPRYKIIEKKQPVAFWCNPISGHNTLYWYLQNLGQGPELLIRYENEEAVDDSQLPKDRFSAERLKGVDSTLKIQPAELGDSAVYLCASSLDPTSNSPLHFGNGTRLTVT.

Only a few counts were recorded for this clonotype. The chain recombines TRBV30 with TRBJ1-2; D gene uncertain. The CDR3 runs to 12 residues. V lost 5 bases to trimming and J lost 5 bases, with 12 bases between them. Germline CDR1 is GTSNPN and CDR2 is SVGIG (reference sequence). The CDR3 region has the DNA TGTGCCTGGGAGCCCGGCGGTTATGGCTACACCTTC. It translates to CAWEPGGYGYTF.

In its sample, this clonotype was seen a few times. The chain recombines TRBV7-9 with TRBJ2-1; D tentatively reads TRBD1 or TRBD2 (5 bases each). CDR3 size: 16 residues. Germline CDR1 and CDR2: SEHNR and FQNEAQ (reference sequence). V was pared by 5 bases and J by 7 bases, with 21 bases between. In nucleotides, the CDR3 is TGTGCCAGCAGCCCGAGGCGGACGGGGCTGCAGAATGAGCAGTTCTTC. As protein: CASSPRRTGLQNEQFF.

The chain uses TRBV5-1 and TRBJ2-7; 9 nucleotides match TRBD1. CDR3 length equals 16 residues. The trim removed 0 bases at V and 3 bases at J, leaving 7 bases unmatched. Germline CDR1 and CDR2: SGHRS and YFSETQ. CDR3 amino acids: CASSLAFGQGNYEQYF. CDR3 sequence (DNA): TGCGCCAGCAGCTTGGCCTTCGGACAGGGGAACTACGAGCAGTACTTC.

The rearrangement joins TRBV9 to TRBJ2-1, with TRBD2 matching 8 bases. CDR3 length: 16 residues. Germline V gives CDR1 SGDLS, CDR2 YYNGEE. Trimming at V came to 3 bases and at J to 1 base, leaving 6 bases not matched to a gene. The CDR3 reads CASSDEVAGSYNEQFF. CDR3 DNA: TGTGCCAGCAGCGATGAGGTAGCGGGATCCTACAATGAGCAGTTCTTC. Full variable domain (rest looked up from reference TRBV9 and TRBJ2-1): DSGVTQTPKHLITATGQRVTLRCSPRSGDLSVYWYQQSLDQGLQFLIQYYNGEERAKGNILERFSAQQFPDLHSELNLSSLELGDSALYFCASSDEVAGSYNEQFFGPGTRLTVL.

This clonotype occurred a few times. The V gene is TRBV6-6, the J gene TRBJ2-7; 9 bases are a match to TRBD2. Germline CDR1 is MNHNY and CDR2 is SVGAGI (reference sequence). The CDR3 consists of 15 residues. After removal of 2 bases from V and 3 bases from J, the junction contained 5 bases not matched to a gene. CDR3 DNA: TGTGCCAGCAGTTACGGGACTAGCCTCAACTACGAGCAGTACTTC. The encoded protein is CASSYGTSLNYEQYF.